The 22 T cell receptor beta chains in this list originate from one sample, sequenced in a study of blood T cell repertoires in COVID-19 (dated by TCRdb to between 2020 and 2021). Library preparation used the immunoSEQ multiplex PCR assay. Not all clones reach the TCRdb copy of this immuneACCESS table, which keeps in-frame sequences only. Checked studies attribute under half of the gap to unresolved V genes and leave the rest unexplained. A total of around 240,000 clones appear in this sample, roughly 82% of them only once. Jointly, the top ten make up roughly 1.4% of the sample. Sequencing input: peripheral blood. These receptors were taken from a woman in her forties who had recovered from COVID-19.

This chain joins TRBV21-1 and TRBJ1-2; the DNA was not compared with TRBD1, the D call given in the table. TRBV21-1 is a pseudogene locus. This CDR3 spans 17 amino acids. The CDR3 here is CASSKQEKGHRNYGYTF. DNA for the CDR3: TGTGCCAGCAGCAAACAAGAAAAGGGACACCGTAACTATGGCTACACCTTC.

This clone came up once. The chain uses TRBV18 and TRBJ2-7; D remains ambiguous. This CDR3 has 14 residues. Between the trimmed V and J ends, which lost 0 bases and 1 base, there was a span of 7 bases. The germline V gene encodes CDR1 KGHSH and CDR2 LQKENI. The CDR3 region is CASSPPATSYEQYF. The CDR3 DNA sequence: TGTGCCAGCTCACCACCAGCGACTTCCTACGAGCAGTACTTC. Complete variable domain (other parts from reference TRBV18 and TRBJ2-7): NAGVMQNPRHLVRRRGQEARLRCSPMKGHSHVYWYRQLPEEGLKFMVYLQKENIIDESGMPKERFSAEFPKEGPSILRIQQVVRGDSAAYFCASSPPATSYEQYFGPGTRLTVT.

The J gene is TRBJ2-5, the V gene TRBV10-3, with 7 bases that match TRBD1. The CDR3 covers 14 residues. Germline CDR1 and CDR2: ENHRY and SYGVKD. The V and J ends lost 6 bases and 2 bases, in that order; junction bases with no gene match: 6. The CDR3 loop is CAIRDGTAQETQYF. CDR3 nucleotides: TGTGCCATCAGGGACGGGACAGCACAAGAGACCCAGTACTTC.

The chain links TRBV6-5 to TRBJ2-3; TRBD2 matches 10 bases. The V segment lost 6 bases and the J segment 2 bases; nucleotides outside the gene matches: 5. There are 15 residues in the CDR3. In germline, CDR1 is MNHEY, CDR2 SVGAGI. This CDR3 is CASRLAGGITDTQYF. The CDR3 nucleotides read TGTGCCAGCAGATTAGCGGGGGGCATCACAGATACGCAGTATTTT.

This chain connects TRBV6-4 to TRBJ1-2, with D unresolved. The CDR3 extends over 13 amino acids. Looked up from germline, CDR1 is MRHNA and CDR2 is SNTAGT. V gave up 6 bases and J gave up 3 bases, with 11 bases separating them. CDR3 sequence reads: CASRASPDYGYTF. CDR3 in DNA: TGTGCCAGCAGAGCTTCCCCGGACTATGGCTACACCTTC.

The rearrangement links TRBV18 to TRBJ2-7; 7 positions match TRBD1. Germline V CDR1 and CDR2: KGHSH, LQKENI. This CDR3 is 13 amino acids long. V lost 2 bases, J lost 6 bases, and 4 bases stayed unmatched. The CDR3 DNA reads as TGTGCCAGCTCACCAGACAGGGATTTCGAGCAGTACTTC. The encoded protein is CASSPDRDFEQYF.

For this clone: A much bigger clone sits one base away, suggesting this may be a read error. Here the CDR3 DNA reads TGTGCCAGCAGTCGACAGGGCTACGAGCAGTACTTC. The encoded protein is CASSRQGYEQYF. The genes are TRBV6-2 or TRBV6-3 and TRBJ2-7, with 7 bases lining up with TRBD1. The CDR3 sequence is 12 residues long. The junction had 1 base not matched to a gene; V was cut back by 5 bases and J by 3 bases. Germline values: CDR1 MNHEY, CDR2 SVGEGT.

The J gene is TRBJ1-2, the V gene TRBV6-5; 7 bases fit TRBD1. The J segment lost 4 bases and the V segment lost 10 bases, leaving 9 bases of the junction unmatched. The CDR3 spans 13 residues. The V gene's germline CDR1 is MNHEY and CDR2 SVGAGI. The CDR3: CATSMEGAYGYTF. The DNA of the CDR3 is TGTGCCACCTCCATGGAGGGGGCCTATGGCTACACCTTC.

This clone appeared a single time. The rearrangement links TRBV7-2 to TRBJ1-2; TRBD1 matches at 7 bases. CDR1 is SGHTA, CDR2 FQGNSA, per germline. The V segment lost 5 bases and the J segment 0 bases; nucleotides outside the gene matches: 12. There are 17 residues in the CDR3. This chain's CDR3 is CASSTPTVTGTNYGYTF. Here the CDR3 DNA reads TGTGCCAGCAGCACCCCGACGGTGACAGGGACTAACTATGGCTACACCTTC. The complete variable domain, with remaining parts taken from reference TRBV7-2 and TRBJ1-2, reads GAGVSQSPSNKVTEKGKDVELRCDPISGHTALYWYRQSLGQGLEFLIYFQGNSAPDKSGLPSDRFSAERTGGSVSTLTIQRTQQEDSAVYLCASSTPTVTGTNYGYTFGSGTRLTVV.

This chain joins TRBV27 and TRBJ1-2; D perhaps matches TRBD1 (5 bases). This CDR3 has 16 residues. The ends were cut back, 6 bases at V and 4 bases at J, with 21 bases in the middle. CDR1 and CDR2 from the germline V gene are MNHEY and SMNVEV (reference sequence). CDR3 sequence reads: CASRSISGGVSYGYTF. The CDR3 nucleotides read TGTGCCAGCAGGTCCATTTCCGGGGGAGTCAGCTATGGCTACACCTTC.

The genes are TRBV6-2 or TRBV6-3 and TRBJ1-5; tentative D call: TRBD1 (6 bases). This CDR3 has 11 residues. V lost 6 bases, J lost 9 bases, and 9 bases lay in between. Germline CDR1 is MNHEY and CDR2 is SVGEGT. CDR3 DNA: TGTGCCAGCAGCTCGACAGGGCCCCAGCATTTT. This sequence encodes CASSSTGPQHF.

The chain combines TRBV3-1 (or the pseudogene TRBV3-2) with TRBJ1-1, with TRBD1 matching over 9 bases. Germline CDR1 is LGHDT and CDR2 is YNNKEL (reference sequence). V lost 6 bases, J lost 1 base, and 9 bases stayed unmatched. This CDR3 comprises 16 residues. CDR3 sequence: CASRPTGGWGNTEAFF. CDR3 nucleotides: TGTGCCAGCAGGCCAACAGGGGGCTGGGGGAACACTGAAGCTTTCTTT.

The rearrangement joins TRBV6-5 to TRBJ1-6; 7 bases are a match to TRBD1. Germline CDR1 and CDR2: MNHEY and SVGAGI. J gave up 9 bases and V 7 bases, and 12 bases lay outside the gene matches. The CDR3 spans 15 residues. Here the CDR3 DNA reads TGTGCCAGCACCTCGGCGGGGACAGTTGGTTCACCCCTCCACTTT. This encodes CASTSAGTVGSPLHF.

The chain couples TRBV24-1 to TRBJ2-1; TRBD1 matches 11 bases. Trimming removed 4 bases from V and 15 bases from J; junction bases left unmatched: 7. The CDR3 spans 13 residues. Germline lookup yields CDR1 KGHDR and CDR2 SFDVKD. The CDR3 sequence is CATSEPGQGVWFF. The CDR3 region has the DNA TGTGCCACCAGTGAACCGGGACAGGGGGTTTGGTTCTTC.

The chain recombines TRBV9 with TRBJ1-2; D possibly corresponds to TRBD1 (5 bases). The CDR3 runs to 15 residues. Germline V gene data show CDR1 as SGDLS and CDR2 as YYNGEE. V shed 0 bases and J shed 4 bases, with 13 bases lying between them. The CDR3 protein is CASSVATGNLYGYTF. The CDR3, as DNA: TGTGCCAGCAGCGTAGCCACAGGAAACCTCTATGGCTACACCTTC.

The gene calls are TRBV18 and TRBJ1-1, with a weak D call TRBD1 (6 bases). Germline CDR1 KGHSH, CDR2 LQKENI. The CDR3 length is 15 residues. Deletions cut 0 bases from V and 4 bases from J, with 12 bases between. The CDR3 reads CASSPPGGGGTEAFF. CDR3 sequence (DNA): TGTGCCAGCTCACCACCAGGGGGAGGGGGCACTGAAGCTTTCTTT.

The rearrangement links TRBV7-9 to TRBJ1-2; TRBD1 might be the D (6 bases). CDR3 length: 15 amino acids. From germline, CDR1 is SEHNR and CDR2 FQNEAQ (reference sequence). Trimming stripped 0 bases from V and 4 bases from J, with 12 bases between. CDR3 in amino acids: CASSLASGHLYGYTF. The CDR3 DNA is TGTGCCAGCAGCTTAGCATCGGGACACCTCTATGGCTACACCTTC.

This clone was counted a single time. V is TRBV18 and J is TRBJ1-3; 11 positions match TRBD1. V lost 0 bases, J lost 2 bases, and 0 bases stayed unmatched. Germline V gene data show CDR1 as KGHSH and CDR2 as LQKENI. The CDR3 length is 16 residues. CDR3 loop: CASSPPGQGAGNTIYF. CDR3 nucleotides: TGTGCCAGCTCACCACCGGGACAGGGGGCTGGAAACACCATATATTTT. The full variable domain, rest sourced from reference TRBV18 and TRBJ1-3, is NAGVMQNPRHLVRRRGQEARLRCSPMKGHSHVYWYRQLPEEGLKFMVYLQKENIIDESGMPKERFSAEFPKEGPSILRIQQVVRGDSAAYFCASSPPGQGAGNTIYFGEGSWLTVV.

This clone was detected only a few times. The gene calls are TRBV21-1 and TRBJ1-3; the table's D call of TRBD1 was not tested on the DNA. TRBV21-1 is an annotated pseudogene. The CDR3 runs to 18 residues. The CDR3 region is CASSKDIRGPYPGNTIYF. The CDR3 DNA sequence: TGTGCCAGCAGCAAAGATATCAGGGGCCCGTACCCTGGAAACACCATATATTTT.

The chain carries TRBV4-3 and TRBJ1-2; weak D call: TRBD1 (5 bases). Between the trimmed V and J ends, which lost 1 base and 6 bases, there was a span of 12 bases. Germline V gives CDR1 LGHNA, CDR2 YSLEER. The length of the CDR3 is 14 residues. In DNA, the CDR3 is TGCGCCAGCAGCCAAGTTCAGGGAATGAATGGCTACACCTTC. Protein product: CASSQVQGMNGYTF.

The V call is TRBV7-2, the J call TRBJ2-7; D is perhaps TRBD2 (5 bases). The length of the CDR3 is 13 residues. The germline V gene has CDR1 SGHTA and CDR2 FQGNSA. The germline V and J ends were trimmed by 8 bases and 4 bases, with 15 bases remaining between them. The CDR3 here is CASHSGSPYEQYF. The CDR3 nucleotides are TGTGCCAGCCACTCGGGAAGTCCTTACGAGCAGTACTTC.

The chain joins TRBV11-2 to TRBJ2-2; no clear D gene. The germline V and J ends were trimmed by 5 bases and 1 base, with 5 bases remaining between them. The CDR3 has 13 residues. Per the germline V gene, CDR1 is SGHAT and CDR2 is FQNNGV. The DNA of the CDR3 is TGTGCCAGCAGCGAACAGAACACCGGGGAGCTGTTTTTT. As protein: CASSEQNTGELFF. The full variable domain, in which reference TRBV11-2 and TRBJ2-2 provide the parts outside the CDR3, is EAGVAQSPRYKIIEKRQSVAFWCNPISGHATLYWYQQILGQGPKLLIQFQNNGVVDDSQLPKDRFSAERLKGVDSTLKIQPAKLEDSAVYLCASSEQNTGELFFGEGSRLTVL.